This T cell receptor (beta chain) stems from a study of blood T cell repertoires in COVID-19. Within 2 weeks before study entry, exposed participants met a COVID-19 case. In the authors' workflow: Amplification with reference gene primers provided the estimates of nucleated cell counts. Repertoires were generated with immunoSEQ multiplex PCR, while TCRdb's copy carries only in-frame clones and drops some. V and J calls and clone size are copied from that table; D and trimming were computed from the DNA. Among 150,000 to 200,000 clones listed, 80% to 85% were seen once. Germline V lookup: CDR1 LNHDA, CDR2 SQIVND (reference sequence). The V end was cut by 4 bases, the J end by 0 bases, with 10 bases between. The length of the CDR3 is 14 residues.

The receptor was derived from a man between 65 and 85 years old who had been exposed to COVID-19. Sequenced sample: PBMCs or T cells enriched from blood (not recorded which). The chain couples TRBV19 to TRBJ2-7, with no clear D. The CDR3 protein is CASSTSPSSYEQYF. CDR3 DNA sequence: TGTGCCAGTAGTACCTCACCTAGCTCCTACGAGCAGTACTTC.